Following are 3 T cell receptor beta chains from one sample sequenced in a study of T cell responses to AZD1222 COVID-19 vaccine. The assay was immunoSEQ multiplex PCR, and TCRdb's table has in-frame clones only and misses some. The data show approximately 130,000 clones, 80% to 90% seen once. Source: peripheral blood, taken 28 days after the second AZD1222 dose. These receptors were collected from an adult who received the AZD1222 COVID-19 vaccine.

This chain links TRBV6-5 with TRBJ2-7; maybe TRBD2 (6 bases). Germline V gene data show CDR1 as MNHEY and CDR2 as SVGAGI. Trimming shortened V by 5 bases and J by 3 bases, and 14 bases separated the two germline ends. The CDR3 contains 14 residues. CDR3 nucleotides: TGTGCCAGCAGTAGCCGGGACTGGCGCTACGAGCAGTACTTC. This sequence encodes CASSSRDWRYEQYF.

The rearrangement joins TRBV5-4 to TRBJ2-3, with 11 positions matching TRBD2. Germline V gene sequence: CDR1 SGHNT, CDR2 YYREEE (reference sequence). J gave up 4 bases and V 4 bases, and 8 bases lay outside the gene matches. The CDR3 spans 16 residues. This chain's CDR3 is CASSTGLAGRADTQYF. CDR3 in DNA: TGTGCCAGCAGCACAGGACTAGCGGGCCGGGCAGATACGCAGTATTTT.

This clone was picked up one time. The chain carries TRBV6-2 or TRBV6-3 and TRBJ1-1; D perhaps matches TRBD1 (6 bases). The CDR3 is 14 residues long. CDR1 MNHEY and CDR2 SVGEGT come from the germline V gene. V was cut by 2 bases and J by 0 bases, with 7 bases left in between. The CDR3 loop reads CASSYGQLNTEAFF. CDR3 bases: TGTGCCAGCAGTTACGGACAGCTGAACACTGAAGCTTTCTTT.